The 13 T cell receptor beta chains below were found in one sample sequenced in a study of cytomegalovirus exposure and HLA in healthy donors. Primers for the PCR totalled 60 Vbeta and 13 Jbeta. Clones were read by immunoSEQ multiplex PCR, and TCRdb kept only the in-frame ones, dropping some. The sample gives about 210,000 clones, around 80% of which show up once; about 0.5% is in the top ten. The source material was PBMCs. The receptors derive from a boy aged 5-17 years in good health and CMV-seronegative.

The V call is TRBV10-3, the J call TRBJ2-2; D may be TRBD1 (6 bases). Trimming shortened V by 4 bases and J by 0 bases, and 9 bases separated the two germline ends. Germline values: CDR1 ENHRY, CDR2 SYGVKD. This CDR3 spans 15 amino acids. Here the CDR3 reads CAISGTVTNTGELFF. The CDR3 DNA reads as TGTGCCATCAGTGGGACAGTCACGAACACCGGGGAGCTGTTTTTT.

The genes are TRBV19 and TRBJ1-1; D might be TRBD1 (5 bases). The CDR3 has 12 residues. The ends were cut back, 11 bases at V and 1 base at J, with 11 bases in the middle. The germline CDR1 and CDR2 sequences are LNHDA and SQIVND (reference sequence). The CDR3 sequence: CAASTANTEAFF. The CDR3 nucleotides are TGTGCCGCTTCGACAGCGAACACTGAAGCTTTCTTT.

The table lists this clone with a count of one. The rearrangement uses TRBV30 and TRBJ2-5; D possibly corresponds to TRBD2 (6 bases). The CDR3 has 15 amino acids. Between the trimmed V and J ends, which lost 0 bases and 2 bases, there was a span of 13 bases. Germline CDR1 reads GTSNPN; CDR2 reads SVGIG (reference sequence). DNA for the CDR3: TGTGCCTGGAGTGTAAGGGCGGGACGTCAAGAGACCCAGTACTTC. Its translation is CAWSVRAGRQETQYF.

This clone was detected once. The same CDR3 also results from other DNA sequences found in this sample. V gene TRBV4-1 combines with J gene TRBJ1-3, with a weak D call TRBD1 (6 bases). CDR3 size: 17 residues. Trimming removed 3 bases at V and 4 bases at J, with 19 bases between. Germline CDR1 reads MGHRA; CDR2 reads YSYEKL. The CDR3 sequence is CASSHLPGVNPGNTIYF. CDR3 nucleotides: TGCGCCAGCAGCCATTTACCAGGGGTCAATCCCGGAAACACCATATATTTT.

The chain employs TRBV6-5 and TRBJ1-4; tentative D call: TRBD1 (5 bases). The CDR3 is 16 residues long. CDR1 and CDR2 from the germline V gene are MNHEY and SVGAGI. With 0 bases removed from V and 8 bases from J, the gap between germline ends came to 16 bases. As DNA, the CDR3 is TGTGCCAGCAGTTACTCGAGGCCAGGGCGGGGGGAAAAACTGTTTTTT. The encoded protein is CASSYSRPGRGEKLFF.

The gene calls are TRBV5-4 and TRBJ2-7; D call uncertain. The germline gives CDR1 SGHNT, CDR2 YYREEE (reference sequence). The ends were cut back, 0 bases at V and 5 bases at J, with 9 bases in the middle. The CDR3 covers 13 residues. The CDR3 spells CASSLVSSDEQYF. CDR3 coding DNA: TGTGCCAGCAGCTTGGTGTCTTCGGACGAGCAGTACTTC.

This rearrangement joins TRBV6-6 to TRBJ2-1; TRBD2 matches at 10 bases. CDR1 MNHNY and CDR2 SVGAGI come from the germline V gene (reference sequence). CDR3 length: 15 residues. V was pared by 5 bases and J by 10 bases, with 11 bases of the junction left unmatched. The CDR3 sequence: CASSPSGSERIEQFF. The CDR3 DNA reads as TGTGCCAGCAGTCCTAGCGGGAGTGAAAGAATAGAGCAGTTCTTC.

The J gene is TRBJ2-1, the V gene TRBV5-4; 9 positions agree with TRBD2. From germline, CDR1 is SGHNT and CDR2 YYREEE (reference sequence). Trimming removed 1 base from V and 6 bases from J; junction bases left unmatched: 5. The CDR3 consists of 15 residues. The CDR3 loop is CASSLRLAEGNEQFF. The CDR3, as DNA: TGTGCCAGCAGCTTGAGACTAGCGGAAGGCAATGAGCAGTTCTTC.

The chain combines TRBV10-1 with TRBJ2-3; D gene uncertain. Trimming removed 0 bases from V and 4 bases from J, with 14 bases in between. The CDR3 extends over 16 amino acids. Germline values: CDR1 WNHNN, CDR2 SYGVQD (reference sequence). The chain's CDR3 is CASSESQLERPDTQYF. The CDR3 region has the DNA TGCGCCAGCAGTGAGTCGCAGCTGGAGAGGCCAGATACGCAGTATTTT.

This chain uses TRBV7-7 with TRBJ2-1; 10 bases match TRBD1. The CDR3 length is 15 residues. V gave up 3 bases and J gave up 8 bases; unmatched junction bases: 7. Germline V gene data show CDR1 as SSHAT and CDR2 as FNYEAQ (reference sequence). CDR3 nucleotide sequence: TGTGCCAGCAGCTTCGGACAGGGGGGGTTAGATGAGCAGTTCTTC. Its protein product is CASSFGQGGLDEQFF.

The chain links TRBV9 to TRBJ2-3; TRBD2 agrees at 7 bases. The CDR3 extends over 16 amino acids. Losses at the gene ends were 0 bases for V and 1 base for J; bases not matched to a gene: 5. Germline V lookup: CDR1 SGDLS, CDR2 YYNGEE. CDR3 nucleotides: TGTGCCAGCAGCGTAGGTGGGACTACCCGCACAGATACGCAGTATTTT. It yields the protein CASSVGGTTRTDTQYF.

This clone was seen more than once but under ten times. J is TRBJ2-7 and V is TRBV7-2, with D perhaps matching TRBD1 (5 bases). Germline V gene lookup returns CDR1 SGHTA and CDR2 FQGNSA. The CDR3 covers 14 residues. V was clipped by 7 bases and J by 7 bases, with 20 bases between them. In DNA form, the CDR3 reads TGTGCCAGCAACTTGGAATTGGGGCGCTCGGAGCAGTACTTC. This gives the protein CASNLELGRSEQYF.

The CDR3 coding sequence is TGTGCCAGCAGTAGGGACACCACCTCCCGCTACGAGCAGTACTTC. Translated: CASSRDTTSRYEQYF. The chain employs TRBV6-1 and TRBJ2-7; tentatively, D is TRBD1 (6 bases). CDR3 size: 15 residues. V was trimmed by 5 bases and J by 3 bases, leaving 17 bases between them. In germline, CDR1 is MNHNS, CDR2 SASEGT.